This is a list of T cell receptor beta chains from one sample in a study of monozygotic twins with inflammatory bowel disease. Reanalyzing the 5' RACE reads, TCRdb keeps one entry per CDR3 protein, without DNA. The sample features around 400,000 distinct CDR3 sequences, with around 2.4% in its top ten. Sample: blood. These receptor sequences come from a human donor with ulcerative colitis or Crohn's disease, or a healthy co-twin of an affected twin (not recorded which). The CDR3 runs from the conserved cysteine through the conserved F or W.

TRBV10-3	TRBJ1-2	CAISEGTENYGYTF
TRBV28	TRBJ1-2	CASSFSYNYGYTF
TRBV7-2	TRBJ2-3	CASSSTSGLHTDTQYF
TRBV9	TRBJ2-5	CASSVGLAEETQYF
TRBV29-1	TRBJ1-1	CSVEGQLKTEAFF
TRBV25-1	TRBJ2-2	CATRNQNTGELFF
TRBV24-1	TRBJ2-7	CANTGDHYEQYF
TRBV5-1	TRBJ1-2	CASSLEGQGLNGYTF
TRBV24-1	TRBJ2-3	CATSDSGLAGSTDTQYF
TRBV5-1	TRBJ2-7	CASSPGAGATEQYF
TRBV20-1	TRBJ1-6	CSASYRGGNSPLHF
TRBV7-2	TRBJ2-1	CASSLAGRKPSYNEQFF
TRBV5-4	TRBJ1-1	CASSQQKGWDTEAFF
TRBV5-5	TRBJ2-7	CASSLAPRGVYEQYF
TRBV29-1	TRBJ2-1	CSVGRGAAYNEQFF
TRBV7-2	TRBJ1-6	CASSLWGPGTGNSPLHF
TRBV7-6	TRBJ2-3	CASSHSDRLTDTQYF
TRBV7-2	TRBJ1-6	CASSPQSAGVGSPLHF
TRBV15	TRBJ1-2	CATGTGDENGYTF
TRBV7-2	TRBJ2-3	CASSLGSGGADTQYF
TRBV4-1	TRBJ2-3	CASSQELAGTFHSWEDTQYF
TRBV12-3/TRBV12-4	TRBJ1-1	CASKLTGGDTEAFF
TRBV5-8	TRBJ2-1	CASSPGLWSHEQFF
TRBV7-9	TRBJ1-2	CASSLDRGDYGYTF
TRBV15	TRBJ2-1	CATSSQDRLAAYNEQFF
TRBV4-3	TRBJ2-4	CASSQDRAGATKNIQYF
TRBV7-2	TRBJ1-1	CASSLKRLNTEAFF
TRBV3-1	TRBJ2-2	CASSHSAGSYTGELFF
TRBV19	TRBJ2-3	CAAAGPTTDTQYF
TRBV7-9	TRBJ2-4	CASSFGTGGAKNIQYF
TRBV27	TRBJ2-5	CASSPTRPGLGETQYF
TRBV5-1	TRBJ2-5	CASSLVPAGGEETQYF
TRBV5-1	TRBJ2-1	CASSPARWGTPPYEQFF
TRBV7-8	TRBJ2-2	CASSLMRQKNTGELFF
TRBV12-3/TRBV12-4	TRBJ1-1	CASSSVQENTEAFF